The 5 T cell receptor beta chains reported below all come from one sample, sequenced in a study of control samples from healthy donors and cancer patients. Libraries were prepared by immunoSEQ multiplex PCR; TCRdb keeps only in-frame clonotypes and omits some of them. The data contain around 70,000 clones, roughly 86% of them singletons. The sequencing input was PBMCs. The source of these receptors is a woman aged 45-60 years with head and neck cancer.

V and J are TRBV29-1 and TRBJ1-2; D not certain. Trimming shortened V by 5 bases and J by 8 bases, and 15 bases separated the two germline ends. Germline V lookup: CDR1 SQVTM, CDR2 ANQGSEA. The CDR3 loop spans 12 amino acids. Here the CDR3 DNA reads TGCAGCGTTACCGGACTTGGTAACGGCTACACCTTC. Amino acids: CSVTGLGNGYTF. The full variable domain, in which reference TRBV29-1 and TRBJ1-2 provide the parts outside the CDR3, is SAVISQKPSRDICQRGTSLTIQCQVDSQVTMMFWYRQQPGQSLTLIATANQGSEATYESGFVIDKFPISRPNLTFSTLTVSNMSPEDSSIYLCSVTGLGNGYTFGSGTRLTVV.

This chain uses TRBV4-3 with TRBJ2-2, with TRBD1 identical over 9 bases. Looked up from germline, CDR1 is LGHNA and CDR2 is YSLEER. The V and J ends lost 4 bases and 5 bases, in that order; junction bases with no gene match: 8. This CDR3 contains 16 residues. The CDR3 reads CASSLLTGGGTGELFF. The CDR3 DNA sequence: TGCGCCAGCAGCCTCCTGACAGGGGGGGGTACCGGGGAGCTGTTTTTT.

The J gene is TRBJ1-2, the V gene TRBV3-1 (or the pseudogene TRBV3-2); no clear D gene. The V gene lost 5 bases and the J gene lost 6 bases, with 19 bases spanning the gap. Germline V gives CDR1 LGHDT, CDR2 YNNKEL (reference sequence). The length of the CDR3 is 15 residues. In nucleotides, the CDR3 is TGTGCCAGCAGCTCCCACCCACTCGATGGGCATGGCTACACCTTC. This codes for CASSSHPLDGHGYTF.

This chain joins TRBV6-1 and TRBJ2-7; possible D gene TRBD1, 6 bases. Trimming took 3 bases from V and 5 from J, leaving 11 bases between them. This CDR3 contains 13 residues. Per germline, CDR1 MNHNS and CDR2 SASEGT. CDR3 protein: CASSEGAEDEQYF. The CDR3 region has the DNA TGTGCCAGCAGTGAGGGGGCGGAGGACGAGCAGTACTTC.

This chain's CDR3 is CASSLTGTNYGYTF. The DNA of the CDR3 is TGTGCCAGCAGTCTGACAGGTACTAACTATGGCTACACCTTC. The rearrangement joins TRBV6-5 to TRBJ1-2; weak D call: TRBD1 (6 bases). CDR1 and CDR2 from the germline V gene are MNHEY and SVGAGI. The CDR3 sequence is 14 residues long. The germline V and J ends were trimmed by 5 bases and 0 bases, with 10 bases remaining between them.